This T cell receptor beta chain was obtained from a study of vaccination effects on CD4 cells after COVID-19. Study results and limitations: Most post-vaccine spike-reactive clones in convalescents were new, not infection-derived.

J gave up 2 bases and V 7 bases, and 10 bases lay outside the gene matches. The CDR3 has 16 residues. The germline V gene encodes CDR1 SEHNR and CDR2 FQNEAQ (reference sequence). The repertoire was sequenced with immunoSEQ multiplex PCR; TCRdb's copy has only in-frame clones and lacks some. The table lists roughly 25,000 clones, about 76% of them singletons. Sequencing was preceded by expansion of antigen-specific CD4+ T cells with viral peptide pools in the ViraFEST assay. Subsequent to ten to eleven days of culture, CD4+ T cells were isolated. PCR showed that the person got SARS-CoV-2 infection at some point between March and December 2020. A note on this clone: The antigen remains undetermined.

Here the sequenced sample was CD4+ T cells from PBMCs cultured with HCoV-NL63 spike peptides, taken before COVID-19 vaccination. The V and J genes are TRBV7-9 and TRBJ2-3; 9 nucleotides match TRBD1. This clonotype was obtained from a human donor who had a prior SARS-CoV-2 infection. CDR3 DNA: TGTGCCAGCACATCCCTGTGGACAGGGGTCACAGATACGCAGTATTTT. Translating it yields CASTSLWTGVTDTQYF.